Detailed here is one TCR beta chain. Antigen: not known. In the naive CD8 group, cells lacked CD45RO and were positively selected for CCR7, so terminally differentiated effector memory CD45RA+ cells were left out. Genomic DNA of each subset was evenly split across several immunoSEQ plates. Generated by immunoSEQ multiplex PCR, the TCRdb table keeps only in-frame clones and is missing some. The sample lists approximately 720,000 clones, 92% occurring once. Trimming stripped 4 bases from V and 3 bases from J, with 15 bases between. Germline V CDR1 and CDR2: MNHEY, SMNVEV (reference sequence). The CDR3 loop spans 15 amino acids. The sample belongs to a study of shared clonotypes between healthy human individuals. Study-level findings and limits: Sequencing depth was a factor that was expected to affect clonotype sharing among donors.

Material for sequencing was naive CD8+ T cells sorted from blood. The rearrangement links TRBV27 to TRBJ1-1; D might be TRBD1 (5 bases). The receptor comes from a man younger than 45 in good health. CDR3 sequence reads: CASSSLIGTDTEAFF. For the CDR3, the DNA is TGTGCCAGCAGTTCGCTGATCGGGACGGACACTGAAGCTTTCTTT.